This T cell receptor (beta chain) is drawn from a study of T-cell memory formation after mild COVID-19. Whole-study findings and limits: Pre-infection memory harbored some responding clones, suggesting cross-reactive memory joined. CD8+ contracting clones occupied EMRA, while CD4+ ones occupied mainly CM and EM.

The CDR3 has 11 amino acids. The V and J ends lost 8 bases and 2 bases respectively, with 4 bases between them. MiXCR, run by TCRdb on the 5' RACE reads, gives a single entry per CDR3 protein. The data contain 110,000 or so distinct CDR3 sequences, 20% to 25% of them singletons. This clonotype turned up a few times. Antigen unknown. This clonotype originated in a man younger than 35 who had mild COVID-19 (a few samples of this study predate the infection). Cell type and time point are not known. The specimen sequenced was PBMCs or a T cell subset sorted from them (not recorded which). V is TRBV12-3 or TRBV12-4 and J is TRBJ1-3; D unresolved. CDR3 bases: TGTGCCAGCTCCCCTGGAAACACCATATATTTT. Translation: CASSPGNTIYF.